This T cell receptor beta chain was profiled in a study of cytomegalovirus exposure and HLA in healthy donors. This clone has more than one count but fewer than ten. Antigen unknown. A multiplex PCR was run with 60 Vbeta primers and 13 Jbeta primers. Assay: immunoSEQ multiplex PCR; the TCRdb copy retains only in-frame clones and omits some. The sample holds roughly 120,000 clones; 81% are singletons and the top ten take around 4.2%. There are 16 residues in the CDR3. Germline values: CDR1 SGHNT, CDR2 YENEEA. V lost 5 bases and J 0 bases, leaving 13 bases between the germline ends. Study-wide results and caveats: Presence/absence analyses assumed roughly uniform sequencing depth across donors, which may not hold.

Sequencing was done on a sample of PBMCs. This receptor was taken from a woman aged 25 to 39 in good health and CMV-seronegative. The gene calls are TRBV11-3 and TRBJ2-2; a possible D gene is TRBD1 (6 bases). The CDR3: CASSEDSPSNTGELFF. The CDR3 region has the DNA TGTGCCAGCAGCGAGGACAGCCCTTCGAACACCGGGGAGCTGTTTTTT.